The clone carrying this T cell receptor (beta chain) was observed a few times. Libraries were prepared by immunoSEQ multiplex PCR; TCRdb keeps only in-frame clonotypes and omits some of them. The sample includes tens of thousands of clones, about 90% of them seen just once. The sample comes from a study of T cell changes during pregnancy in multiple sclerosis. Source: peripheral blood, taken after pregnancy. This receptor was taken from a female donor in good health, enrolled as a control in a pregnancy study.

As DNA, the CDR3 is TGTGCCAGTAGTACAACAGGGGGCTCGGAGACCCAGTACTTC. It specifies CASSTTGGSETQYF. The chain couples TRBV19 to TRBJ2-5; TRBD1 aligns across 9 bases. CDR3 length equals 14 residues. Losses at the gene ends were 4 bases for V and 5 bases for J; bases not matched to a gene: 5. The V gene's germline CDR1 is LNHDA and CDR2 SQIVND (reference sequence).